This TCR beta chain is from a study of response to subunit inactivated influenza vaccine (dated by TCRdb to 2017 to 2018). About the full investigation: Deep quantitative T cell receptor repertoire profiling was used in the study to track responses to a trivalent subunit inactivated influenza vaccine. Findings and caveats that apply to the study as a whole: According to the authors, only a limited number of new T cells may be recruited by each seasonal influenza vaccination.

The method behind the library was RT-PCR. TCRdb names Illumina HiSeq 2500 as the instrument used. In TCRdb, the public reads were trimmed at Q25 with fastp and aligned with MiXCR, with productive beta chains retained. Each record represents a unique CDR3 protein, reported with the most common genes and DNA among its rows. This sample lists 450,000 to 600,000 distinct CDR3 sequences; about 8% were detected once. Together, the top ten hold over 10% of the sample. The CDR3 measures 13 amino acids from cysteine to phenylalanine. CDR3 DNA only is kept here, 39 bases in frame from base 1. The germline V gene supplies CDR1 SGHTA and CDR2 FQGNSA. V is cut by 1 base and J by 6 bases, and the space between the germline ends is 10 bases. This clonotype was observed at least ten times. Its antigen is still unknown. No base quality information exists; no much larger clone differs at one position.

This sequence uses TRBV7-2 and TRBJ2-7; the D gene is perhaps TRBD2, on 5 matching bases. The starting material was PBMCs from blood, obtained approximately 25 months after vaccination. The receptor was isolated from a man in his fifties or sixties who received an inactivated influenza vaccine. Donor details come from another sample of the same person, matched by shared clones. In nucleotide form, the sequence is TGTGCCAGCAGCTTAGTACTAGTCTCCGAGCAGTACTTC. Translated, it gives CASSLVLVSEQYF.